The rows below give T cell receptor beta chains drawn from one sample of a study of siplizumab effects on memory and regulatory T cells. TCRdb's copy holds only in-frame clones and misses some; the assay was immunoSEQ multiplex PCR. The data contain some 62,000 clones, approximately 87% of them seen just once; the ten biggest clones take up around 3.8%. Sequencing used memory CD4+ T cells sorted from blood. These receptors came from a human donor in good health. CDR3s include the opening cysteine and the closing phenylalanine or tryptophan. The D gene is left open where the match is weak. Expanded clones are given a class, and other clones once, few, many or no size at all.

cdr3_aa | cdr3_nt | v_call | d_call | clone_size | j_call
CAWSVWLGRSTGELFF | TGTGCCTGGAGTGTCTGGCTGGGGAGGAGCACCGGGGAGCTGTTTTTT | TRBV30 | NA | NA | TRBJ2-2
CASGRRAGEGDTQYF | TGTGCCAGCGGTCGACGCGCGGGGGAGGGAGATACGCAGTATTTT | TRBV9 | TRBD2 | NA | TRBJ2-3
CAWRAGQGTGYTF | TGTGCCTGGAGGGCGGGACAGGGTACCGGCTACACCTTC | TRBV30 | TRBD1 | NA | TRBJ1-2
CASSAGQGMSTGELFF | TGTGCCAGCAGCGCGGGACAGGGGATGAGCACCGGGGAGCTGTTTTTT | TRBV7-7 | TRBD1 | NA | TRBJ2-2
CASSIDRGGNEQFF | TGTGCCAGTAGTATAGATCGGGGAGGCAATGAGCAGTTCTTC | TRBV19 | NA | NA | TRBJ2-1
CASSTQGYNEQFF | TGTGCCAGTAGTACCCAGGGCTACAATGAGCAGTTCTTC | TRBV19 | NA | NA | TRBJ2-1
CASSSDSYNEQFF | TGTGCCAGCAGTTCCGACTCATACAATGAGCAGTTCTTC | TRBV6-5 | NA | few | TRBJ2-1
CAWMGRGFSYNEQFF | TGTGCCTGGATGGGCCGAGGGTTCTCCTACAATGAGCAGTTCTTC | TRBV30 | NA | NA | TRBJ2-1
CATSRDPYTEAFF | TGTGCCACCAGCAGAGATCCCTACACTGAAGCTTTCTTT | TRBV15 | NA | NA | TRBJ1-1
CASSLDRARGAFF | TGTGCCAGCAGCTTAGATCGGGCCAGGGGAGCTTTCTTT | TRBV11-1 | NA | NA | TRBJ1-1
CASSPGTAQGGNTIYF | TGCGCCAGCAGCCCGGGGACAGCTCAGGGTGGAAACACCATATATTTT | TRBV5-1 | TRBD1 | NA | TRBJ1-3
CASSQGGGEKPQHF | TGTGCCAGCAGTCAGGGGGGAGGGGAAAAGCCCCAGCATTTT | TRBV6-1 | TRBD1 | few | TRBJ1-5
CSVVGNEQFF | TGCAGCGTTGTCGGGAATGAGCAGTTCTTC | TRBV29-1 | NA | NA | TRBJ2-1
CATSRASGETQYF | TGTGCCACCAGCAGAGCGTCGGGCGAGACCCAGTACTTC | TRBV15 | NA | NA | TRBJ2-5
CASSLGQTNIQYF | TGTGCCAGCAGCTTAGGGCAGACAAACATTCAGTACTTC | TRBV11-2 | NA | NA | TRBJ2-4
CASSYPPGLASEQYF | TGTGCCAGCAGCTACCCTCCGGGACTAGCCTCCGAGCAGTACTTC | TRBV7-2 | TRBD2 | NA | TRBJ2-7
CASSLATGSWDTQYF | TGCGCCAGCAGCTTGGCGACAGGGTCGTGGGATACGCAGTATTTT | TRBV5-1 | TRBD1 | NA | TRBJ2-3
CASSIVGSQYGYTF | TGTGCCAGTAGTATTGTCGGGAGTCAGTATGGCTACACCTTC | TRBV19 | NA | once | TRBJ1-2
CASSSQGPNEKLFF | TGTGCCAGCAGTAGTCAGGGCCCTAATGAAAAACTGTTTTTT | TRBV2 | NA | NA | TRBJ1-4
CATPSQGDTEAFF | TGTGCCACTCCTTCGCAGGGCGACACTGAAGCTTTCTTT | TRBV6-5 | NA | NA | TRBJ1-1
CASSARNGRETQYF | TGTGCCAGCAGCGCTAGGAACGGACGAGAGACCCAGTACTTC | TRBV7-2 | NA | NA | TRBJ2-5
CASSITSGGTDTQYF | TGTGCCAGTAGTATAACTTCGGGGGGCACAGATACGCAGTATTTT | TRBV19 | NA | NA | TRBJ2-3
CASSLSGATYNEQFF | TGTGCCAGCAGCCTTAGCGGAGCGACGTACAATGAGCAGTTCTTC | TRBV5-6 | NA | few | TRBJ2-1
CSAWGTDTQYF | TGCAGTGCGTGGGGCACAGATACGCAGTATTTT | TRBV20-1 | NA | NA | TRBJ2-3
CASSDHTKRYQETQYF | TGTGCCAGCAGTGATCATACCAAGCGGTACCAAGAGACCCAGTACTTC | TRBV6-1 | NA | NA | TRBJ2-5
CASSPGTLLQETQYF | TGTGCCAGCTCACCCGGGACACTCCTGCAAGAGACCCAGTACTTC | TRBV19 | NA | NA | TRBJ2-5
CASSLVTGTPTDTQYF | TGTGCCAGCAGCTTAGTAACAGGGACTCCAACAGATACGCAGTATTTT | TRBV11-2 | NA | NA | TRBJ2-3
CASSGAQGRAGELFF | TGTGCCAGCAGCGGAGCTCAGGGAAGAGCCGGGGAGCTGTTTTTT | TRBV5-6 | NA | NA | TRBJ2-2
CASSPWVGAVDEQYF | TGTGCCAGCAGCCCTTGGGTGGGGGCCGTCGACGAGCAGTACTTC | TRBV2 | NA | NA | TRBJ2-7
CASNAGYSNQPQHF | TGTGCCAGCAATGCAGGCTATAGCAATCAGCCCCAGCATTTT | TRBV28 | NA | NA | TRBJ1-5
CASSERDIVFF | TGTGCCAGCAGTGAACGTGACATAGTATTCTTC | TRBV6-1 | NA | NA | TRBJ1-2
CASSETGSPYEQYF | TGTGCCAGCAGCGAGACAGGGAGTCCCTACGAGCAGTACTTC | TRBV9 | TRBD1 | NA | TRBJ2-7
CASSDKTALNTEAFF | TGTGCCAGCAGTGACAAGACAGCTTTGAACACTGAAGCTTTCTTT | TRBV2 | NA | NA | TRBJ1-1
CASSLGLPRPGELFF | TGTGCCAGCAGCTTAGGGCTTCCACGTCCCGGGGAGCTGTTTTTT | TRBV7-2 | NA | NA | TRBJ2-2
CASRTTGNYGYTF | TGTGCCAGCAGGACCACAGGAAACTATGGCTACACCTTC | TRBV27 | NA | NA | TRBJ1-2
CASSPPRGGIYEQYF | TGCGCCAGCAGTCCACCTCGAGGTGGGATTTATGAGCAGTACTTC | TRBV23-1 | NA | NA | TRBJ2-7
CASTATDSGNTIYF | TGTGCCAGCACCGCGACAGATTCTGGAAACACCATATATTTT | TRBV2 | NA | NA | TRBJ1-3
CASSLNSGGETQYF | TGTGCCAGCAGCTTAAATAGCGGGGGAGAGACCCAGTACTTC | TRBV7-9 | TRBD2 | NA | TRBJ2-5
CASRKDRATQELFF | TGTGCCAGCAGGAAAGACAGGGCCACTCAAGAACTGTTTTTT | TRBV7-9 | TRBD1 | NA | TRBJ1-4
CASSLTPWGQETQYF | TGCGCCAGCAGCTTGACCCCGTGGGGGCAAGAGACCCAGTACTTC | TRBV5-1 | NA | NA | TRBJ2-5